The T cell receptor beta chain under discussion was sequenced for a study of cytomegalovirus exposure and HLA in healthy donors. The study, taken as a whole, reports: In the analysis, some V segments, TRBV6-2 and TRBV6-3 included, were excluded as indistinguishable. Likely technical artifact: a cluster of highly shared sequence variants. Researchers catalogued approximately 160 TCR beta chains as cytomegalovirus-associated.

This clone has only one observation. The antigen is unknown. The CDR3 is 11 residues long. Per the germline V gene, CDR1 is DFQATT and CDR2 is SNEGSKA (reference sequence). V was clipped by 6 bases and J by 4 bases, with 10 bases between them. PCR employed 60 Vbeta and 13 Jbeta primers. The assay was immunoSEQ multiplex PCR, and TCRdb's table has in-frame clones only and misses some. The sample carries 100,000 or so clones, over 65% recorded once. The receptor was isolated from a woman aged 40-49 years in good health and CMV-seropositive. Sequencing input: PBMCs. The chain combines TRBV20-1 with TRBJ2-7; D may be TRBD2 (6 bases). The CDR3 bases are TGCAGTGCCCCACGGGAGTACGAGCAGTACTTC. Residues: CSAPREYEQYF.